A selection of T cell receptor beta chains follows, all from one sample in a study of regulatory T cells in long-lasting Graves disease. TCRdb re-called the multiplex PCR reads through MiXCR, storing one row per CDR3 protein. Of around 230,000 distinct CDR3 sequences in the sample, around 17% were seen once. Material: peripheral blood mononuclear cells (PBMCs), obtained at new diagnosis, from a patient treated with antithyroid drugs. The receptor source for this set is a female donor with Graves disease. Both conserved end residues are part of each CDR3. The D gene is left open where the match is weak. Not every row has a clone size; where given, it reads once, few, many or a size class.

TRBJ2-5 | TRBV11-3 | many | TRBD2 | TGTGCCAGCAGCCTGAGACTAGCGGGAGGTCAAGAGACCCAGTACTTC | CASSLRLAGGQETQYF
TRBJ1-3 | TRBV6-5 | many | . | TGTGCCAGCAGTTACTCGGCGGGGGCTGGAAACACCATATATTTT | CASSYSAGAGNTIYF
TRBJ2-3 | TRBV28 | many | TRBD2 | TGTGCCAGCAGTGCCCCGGGACTAGCGGGAGGGCCTGAGGCAGATACGCAGTATTTT | CASSAPGLAGGPEADTQYF
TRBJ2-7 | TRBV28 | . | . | TGTGCCAGCAGTACCGACAGGCCCCCTCCCTACGAGCAGTACTTC | CASSTDRPPPYEQYF
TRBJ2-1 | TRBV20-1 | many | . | TGCAGTGCTAGCCCTTTTGGCGAGCAGTTCTTC | CSASPFGEQFF
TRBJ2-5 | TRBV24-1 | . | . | TGTGCCACCAGTGATCCTAGGGTTCAAGAGACCCAGTACTTC | CATSDPRVQETQYF
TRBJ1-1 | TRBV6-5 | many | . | TGTGCCAGCAGTTACAGGGACGGGAATGAAGCTTTCTTT | CASSYRDGNEAFF
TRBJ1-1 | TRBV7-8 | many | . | TGTGCCAGCAGCTTATTCCCATTAGTTCGGACAGCTCAGAACACTGAAGCTTTCTTT | CASSLFPLVRTAQNTEAFF
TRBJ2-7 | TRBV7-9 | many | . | TGTGCCAGCACCGCGGACGGTGCTAACGAGCAGTACTTC | CASTADGANEQYF
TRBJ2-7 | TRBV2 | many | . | TGTGCCAGCAGTGAGGTAGCAGGTCTCTACGAGCAGTACTTC | CASSEVAGLYEQYF
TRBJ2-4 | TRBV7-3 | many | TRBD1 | TGTGCCAGCAGCGATCCGAACAGGGGCGGAAACATTCAGTACTTC | CASSDPNRGGNIQYF
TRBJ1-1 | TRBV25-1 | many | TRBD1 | TGTGCCAGCAGTCCCAGGGGGGGGGGGAACACTGAAGCTTTCTTT | CASSPRGGGNTEAFF
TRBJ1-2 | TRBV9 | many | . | TGTGCCAGCAGCACAGGGACCCCGGGGCCCTTCGGCTACACCTTC | CASSTGTPGPFGYTF
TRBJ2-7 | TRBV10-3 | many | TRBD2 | TGTGCCATCAGTGATCAACTAGCGGCCTACGAGCAGTACTTC | CAISDQLAAYEQYF
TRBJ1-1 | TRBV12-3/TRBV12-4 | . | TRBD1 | TGTGCCAGCAGTTTAGAGGGACAGCTGAACACTGAAGCTTTCTTT | CASSLEGQLNTEAFF
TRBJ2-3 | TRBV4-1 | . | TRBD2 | TGCGCCAGCAGCCTAGGGGGACTAGCGGGAGTTACGCAGTATTTT | CASSLGGLAGVTQYF
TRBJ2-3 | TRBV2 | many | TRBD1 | TGTGCCAGCAGGTCAAGGACAGGGGGAACAGATACGCAGTATTTT | CASRSRTGGTDTQYF
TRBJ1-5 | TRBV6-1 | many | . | TGTGCCAGCAGTGAAGGACCGGGCGACAATCAGCCCCAGCATTTT | CASSEGPGDNQPQHF
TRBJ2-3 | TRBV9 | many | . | TGTGCCAGCAGCGTAGGTAAAGGGGTAGATACGCAGTATTTT | CASSVGKGVDTQYF
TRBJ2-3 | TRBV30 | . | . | TGTGCCTGGAGTGTAAGTGGAGATACGCAGTATTTT | CAWSVSGDTQYF
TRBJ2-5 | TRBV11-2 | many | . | TGTGCCAGCAGCAACCGGGGCCTGGGAGAGACCCAGTACTTC | CASSNRGLGETQYF
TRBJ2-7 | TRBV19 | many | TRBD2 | TGTGCCAGTAGTGTCCCGGGACTAGCGGACTCCTACGAGCAGTACTTC | CASSVPGLADSYEQYF
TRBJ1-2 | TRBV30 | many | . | TGTGCCTGGAGTGTATTCGGGCCGTACACCTTC | CAWSVFGPYTF
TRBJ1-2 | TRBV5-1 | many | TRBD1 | TGCGCCAGCAGCTTGGCCGGACAGGGCGCCGGCTACACCTTC | CASSLAGQGAGYTF
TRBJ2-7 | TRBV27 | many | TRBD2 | TGTGCCAGCAGCCCGAATTTAGCGGGAACAGCCTACGAGCAGTACTTC | CASSPNLAGTAYEQYF
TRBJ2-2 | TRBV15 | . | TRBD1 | TGTGCCACAAAACCCCAGGGGGCTGCCGGGGAGCTGTTTTTT | CATKPQGAAGELFF
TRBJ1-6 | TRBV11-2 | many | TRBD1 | TGTGCCAGCAGCTTCGGACAGGGGTGGTCACCCCTCCACTTT | CASSFGQGWSPLHF
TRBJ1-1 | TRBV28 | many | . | TGTGCCAGCAGAGAGGACACTGAAGCTTTCTTT | CASREDTEAFF
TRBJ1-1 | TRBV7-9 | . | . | TGTGCCAGCATCGTAATAGGGGCGAACACTGAAGCTTTCTTT | CASIVIGANTEAFF
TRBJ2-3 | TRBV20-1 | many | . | TGCAGTGCTATGGCCTCCACCTTCACAGATACGCAGTATTTT | CSAMASTFTDTQYF
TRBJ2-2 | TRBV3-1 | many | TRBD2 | TGTGCCAGCAGCCACGGACTAGCGGGAGGCCCCGGGGAGCTGTTTTTT | CASSHGLAGGPGELFF
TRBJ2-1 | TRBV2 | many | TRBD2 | TGTGCCAGCAGGGGTCCCCTACTAGCGGGAGGAGACAATGAGCAGTTCTTC | CASRGPLLAGGDNEQFF
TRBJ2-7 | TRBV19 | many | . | TGTGCCAGTAGGGGCATCGCGCTAAACGAGCAGTACTTC | CASRGIALNEQYF
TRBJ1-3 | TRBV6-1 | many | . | TGTGCCAGCGGATTGACAGGAACTGGAAACACCATATATTTT | CASGLTGTGNTIYF
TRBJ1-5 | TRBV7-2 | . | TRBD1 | TGTGCCAGCAGCTTAGCGGGCGGGACAGGGAGTCAGCCCCAGCATTTT | CASSLAGGTGSQPQHF
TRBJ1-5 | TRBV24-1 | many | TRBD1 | TGTGCCACCAGTGACGGGACAGGTGGTGGCAATCAGCCCCAGCATTTT | CATSDGTGGGNQPQHF
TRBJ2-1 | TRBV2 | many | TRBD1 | TGTGCCAGCGGGACAGGGGTCTACAATGAGCAGTTCTTC | CASGTGVYNEQFF
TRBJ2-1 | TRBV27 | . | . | TGTGCCAGCAGTCCCCCAGGCTATGAGCAGTTCTTC | CASSPPGYEQFF
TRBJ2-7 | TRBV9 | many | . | TGTGCCAGCAGCGGTGACAGAGTCTACGAGCAGTACTTC | CASSGDRVYEQYF
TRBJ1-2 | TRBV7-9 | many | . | TGTGCCAGCAGGGCAGGGGAATACGGGCCGACCTACACCTTC | CASRAGEYGPTYTF
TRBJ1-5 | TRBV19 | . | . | TGTGCCAGTAGTATGCAGACCACATTGGGATATAGCAATCAGCCCCAGCATTTT | CASSMQTTLGYSNQPQHF
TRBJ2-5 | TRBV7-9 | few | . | TGTGCCAGCAGCTTAGGAGGTCTTCGGGAGACCCAGTACTTC | CASSLGGLRETQYF
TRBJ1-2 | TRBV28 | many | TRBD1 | TGTGCCAGCAGTTCAACCTCACAGACACCAGGGGGTGGCTACACCTTC | CASSSTSQTPGGGYTF
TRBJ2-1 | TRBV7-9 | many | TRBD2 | TGTGCCAGCACACCCCTGGAGACTAGCGGGATTGTTGGCCAGTTCTTC | CASTPLETSGIVGQFF
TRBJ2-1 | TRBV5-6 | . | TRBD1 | TGTGCCAGCAGCTTCCCGGGACAGCCAGGGAAAGAGCAGTTCTTC | CASSFPGQPGKEQFF
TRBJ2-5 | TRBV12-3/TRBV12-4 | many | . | TGTGCCAGCATGCCGGCAGATCTCCAAGAGACCCAGTACTTC | CASMPADLQETQYF
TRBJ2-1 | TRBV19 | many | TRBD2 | TGTGCCAGTAGTAGGGCTAGCGGGCGCAACGGCAATGAGCAGTTCTTC | CASSRASGRNGNEQFF
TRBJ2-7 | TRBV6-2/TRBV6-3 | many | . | TGTGCCAGCAGTAAGAGGGAGGTGGGCGACGAGCAGTACTTC | CASSKREVGDEQYF
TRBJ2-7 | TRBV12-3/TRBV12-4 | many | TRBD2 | TGTGCCAGCAGTCCGACTAGCTTAAGCTCCTACGAGCAGTACTTC | CASSPTSLSSYEQYF
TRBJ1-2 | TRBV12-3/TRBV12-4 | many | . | TGTGCCAGCAGCCTCCAGGGTACCCCATCCGACACCTTC | CASSLQGTPSDTF